These 3 T cell receptor beta chains were all obtained from the same sample, sequenced in a study of shared clonotypes between healthy human individuals. Only in-frame clones appear in the TCRdb table, and some are missing; sequencing was by immunoSEQ multiplex PCR. The profile shows roughly 1,500,000 clones, around 98% of them singletons. The sequenced sample consisted of naive CD4+ T cells sorted from blood. Documented subset: CD45RA+ positively selected. These receptor sequences come from a man in his thirties or forties in good health.

Of note for this clone: The sample holds other DNA sequences that translate to the same CDR3. The chain joins TRBV5-1 to TRBJ1-1; D ambiguous. V was pared by 4 bases and J by 1 base, with 11 bases between. CDR1 SGHRS and CDR2 YFSETQ come from the germline V gene. This CDR3 has 14 amino acids. The CDR3 loop is CASSPGLGNTEAFF. Written as DNA, the CDR3 is TGCGCCAGCAGCCCCGGTCTAGGGAACACTGAAGCTTTCTTT.

CDR3 sequence: CATSPFAGTGSYEQYF. In DNA, the CDR3 is TGTGCCACCAGCCCCTTCGCCGGGACGGGGTCCTACGAGCAGTACTTC. The rearrangement links TRBV15 to TRBJ2-7, with D tentatively TRBD1 or TRBD2 (5 bases each). The germline CDR1 and CDR2 sequences are LNHNV and YYDKDF (reference sequence). Trimming removed 5 bases at V and 1 base at J, with 18 bases between. The CDR3 extends over 16 amino acids.

The rearrangement uses TRBV15 and TRBJ2-4, with a possible D match to TRBD2 (5 bases). V lost 5 bases to trimming and J lost 1 base, with 18 bases between them. The germline CDR1 and CDR2 sequences are LNHNV and YYDKDF (reference sequence). The CDR3 length is 17 residues. Here the CDR3 DNA reads TGTGCCACCAGCCATAATCCATACCAGCGGGCCAAAAACATTCAGTACTTC. Encoded protein: CATSHNPYQRAKNIQYF.